This record concerns one T cell receptor (beta chain) sequence. Antigen unknown. The read stops 3 residues short of the end of the CDR3; the missing end is completed from the germline J gene. The data stem from a study of T cell clonality in common variable immunodeficiency. Broader study findings: In common variable immunodeficiency, TCR beta chains reportedly carried fewer deletions and N-nucleotide insertions. CVID subjects shared fewer TCRbeta clones than healthy controls did.

Profiling relied on immunoSEQ multiplex PCR, and the TCRdb table lists in-frame clones only, not all of them. The sample has fewer than 25,000 clones, none seen only once; the top ten hold around a quarter. After removal of 6 bases from V and 1 base from J, the junction contained 13 bases not matched to a gene. Germline V gene sequence: CDR1 KGHSH, CDR2 LQKENI. The CDR3 is 17 residues long. Most patients and controls had Caucasian heritage. No CVID subject was ill or on immunomodulatory drugs when sampled. The chain combines TRBV18 with TRBJ1-2; TRBD1 aligns across 8 bases. Material: peripheral blood mononuclear cells. This clonotype was obtained from a human donor with common variable immunodeficiency. CDR3 in amino acids: CASSPETGDRGNYGYTF. CDR3 DNA (partial): TGTGCCAGCTCGCCAGAGACAGGGGATCGGGGTAACTATGGC.